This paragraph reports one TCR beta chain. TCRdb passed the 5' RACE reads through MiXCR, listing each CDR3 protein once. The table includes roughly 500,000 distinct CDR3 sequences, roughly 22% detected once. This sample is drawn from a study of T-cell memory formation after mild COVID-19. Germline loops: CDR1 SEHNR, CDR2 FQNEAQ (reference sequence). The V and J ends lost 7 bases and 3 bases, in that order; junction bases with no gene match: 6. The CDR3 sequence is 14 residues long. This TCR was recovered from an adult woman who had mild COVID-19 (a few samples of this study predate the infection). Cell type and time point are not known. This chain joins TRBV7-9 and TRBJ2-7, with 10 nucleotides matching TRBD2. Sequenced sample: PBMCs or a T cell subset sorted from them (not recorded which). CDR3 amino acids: CASKREGKVYEQYF. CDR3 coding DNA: TGTGCCAGCAAGCGGGAGGGGAAGGTCTACGAGCAGTACTTC.